The entry that follows covers one TCR beta chain sequence. Its target is not known. The V end lost 0 bases, the J end lost 3 bases, and 18 bases lay between the germline ends. This CDR3 is 18 amino acids long. Per germline, CDR1 MGHRA and CDR2 YSYEKL. This sample was included in a study of identical twins. TCRdb recomputed calls from the 5' RACE reads with MiXCR, one row per CDR3 protein. The repertoire has more than 1.5 million distinct CDR3 sequences, under 35% of them found once; the top ten carry around 0.25%. General observations from the study: The models gave estimates that fell short of the out-of-frame TCR alpha sharing seen in monozygotic twins. For out-of-frame alpha sequences shared by twins, low generation probability was in excess. Carriage of fewer insertions was seen in abundant cord blood beta clonotypes, whereas memory repertoires showed none.

This chain joins TRBV4-1 and TRBJ1-5; weak D call: TRBD1 (5 bases). Sequencing used cord blood. The TCR was taken from a newborn girl in good health. The CDR3 nucleotides read TGCGCCAGCAGCCAAGATGTACGTTTGAGACAGCTCAATCAGCCCCAGCATTTT. It codes for CASSQDVRLRQLNQPQHF.